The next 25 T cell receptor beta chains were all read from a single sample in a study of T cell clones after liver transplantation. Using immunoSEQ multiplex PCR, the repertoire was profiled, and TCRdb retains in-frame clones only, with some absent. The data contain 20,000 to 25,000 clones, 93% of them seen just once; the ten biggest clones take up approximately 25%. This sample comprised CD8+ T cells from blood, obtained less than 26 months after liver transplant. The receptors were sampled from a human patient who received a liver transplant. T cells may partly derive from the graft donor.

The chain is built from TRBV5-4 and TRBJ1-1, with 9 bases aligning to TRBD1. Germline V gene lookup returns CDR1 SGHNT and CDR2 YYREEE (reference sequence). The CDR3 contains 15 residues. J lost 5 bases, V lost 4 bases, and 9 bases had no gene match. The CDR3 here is CASSPGTGRGTEAFF. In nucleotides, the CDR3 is TGTGCCAGCAGCCCCGGGACAGGGCGGGGAACTGAAGCTTTCTTT.

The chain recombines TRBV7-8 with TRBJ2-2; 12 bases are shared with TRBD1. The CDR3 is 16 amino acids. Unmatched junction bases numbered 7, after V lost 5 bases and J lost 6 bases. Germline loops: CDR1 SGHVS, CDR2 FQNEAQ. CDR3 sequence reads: CASSLPGTGGPGELFF. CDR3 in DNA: TGTGCCAGCAGCCTCCCCGGGACAGGGGGCCCCGGGGAGCTGTTTTTT. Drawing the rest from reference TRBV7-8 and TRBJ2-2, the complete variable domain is GAGVSQSPRYKVAKRGQDVALRCDPISGHVSLFWYQQALGQGPEFLTYFQNEAQLDKSGLPSDRFFAERPEGSVSTLKIQRTQQEDSAVYLCASSLPGTGGPGELFFGEGSRLTVL.

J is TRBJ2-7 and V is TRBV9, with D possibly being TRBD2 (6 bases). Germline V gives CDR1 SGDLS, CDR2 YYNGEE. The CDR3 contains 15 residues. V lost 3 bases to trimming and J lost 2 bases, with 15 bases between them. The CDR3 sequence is CASSGRGSAAYEQYF. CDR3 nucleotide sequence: TGTGCCAGCAGCGGGAGGGGCAGCGCCGCCTACGAGCAGTACTTC. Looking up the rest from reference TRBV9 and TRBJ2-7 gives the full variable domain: DSGVTQTPKHLITATGQRVTLRCSPRSGDLSVYWYQQSLDQGLQFLIQYYNGEERAKGNILERFSAQQFPDLHSELNLSSLELGDSALYFCASSGRGSAAYEQYFGPGTRLTVT.

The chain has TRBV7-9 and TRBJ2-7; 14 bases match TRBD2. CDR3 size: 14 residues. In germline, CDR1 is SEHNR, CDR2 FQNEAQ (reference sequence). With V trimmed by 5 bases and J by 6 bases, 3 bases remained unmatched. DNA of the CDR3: TGTGCCAGCAGCCATGGGACTAGCGGGAGCGAGCAGTACTTC. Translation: CASSHGTSGSEQYF.

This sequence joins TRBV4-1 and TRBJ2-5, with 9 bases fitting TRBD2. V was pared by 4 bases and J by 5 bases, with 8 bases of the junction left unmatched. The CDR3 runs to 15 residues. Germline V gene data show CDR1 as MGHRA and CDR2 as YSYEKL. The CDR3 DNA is TGCGCCAGCAGCCTCAGGGCGGGAGGGACGGAGACCCAGTACTTC. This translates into CASSLRAGGTETQYF.

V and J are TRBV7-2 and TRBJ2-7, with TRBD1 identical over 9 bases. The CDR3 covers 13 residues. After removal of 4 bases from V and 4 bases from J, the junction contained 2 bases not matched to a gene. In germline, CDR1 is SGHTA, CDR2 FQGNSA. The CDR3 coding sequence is TGTGCCAGCAGCTACGGGACAGGGTACGAGCAGTACTTC. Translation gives CASSYGTGYEQYF.

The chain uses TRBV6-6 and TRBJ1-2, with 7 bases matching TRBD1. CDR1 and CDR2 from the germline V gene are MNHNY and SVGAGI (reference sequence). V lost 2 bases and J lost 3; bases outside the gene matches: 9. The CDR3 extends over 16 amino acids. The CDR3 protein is CASSYTGTAGDYGYTF. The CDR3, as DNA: TGTGCCAGCAGTTACACCGGGACAGCGGGGGACTATGGCTACACCTTC.

Here the CDR3 reads CASSGRQGPGANVLTF. CDR3 nucleotide sequence: TGTGCCAGCAGCGGCCGGCAGGGTCCTGGGGCCAACGTCCTGACTTTC. The chain combines TRBV7-3 with TRBJ2-6; a possible D gene is TRBD1 (5 bases). With 5 bases removed from V and 2 bases from J, the gap between germline ends came to 13 bases. The CDR3 has 16 residues. Looked up from germline, CDR1 is SGHTA and CDR2 is FQGTGA.

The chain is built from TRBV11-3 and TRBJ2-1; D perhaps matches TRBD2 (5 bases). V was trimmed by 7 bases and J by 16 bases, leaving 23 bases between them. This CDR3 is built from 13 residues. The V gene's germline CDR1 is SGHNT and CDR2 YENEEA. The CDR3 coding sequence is TGTGCCAGCACCCTTCTCCCGAAGGCGGGTGTTTTCTTC. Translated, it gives CASTLLPKAGVFF. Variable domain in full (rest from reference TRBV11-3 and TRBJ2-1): EAGVVQSPRYKIIEKKQPVAFWCNPISGHNTLYWYLQNLGQGPELLIRYENEEAVDDSQLPKDRFSAERLKGVDSTLKIQPAELGDSAVYLCASTLLPKAGVFFGPGTRLTVL.

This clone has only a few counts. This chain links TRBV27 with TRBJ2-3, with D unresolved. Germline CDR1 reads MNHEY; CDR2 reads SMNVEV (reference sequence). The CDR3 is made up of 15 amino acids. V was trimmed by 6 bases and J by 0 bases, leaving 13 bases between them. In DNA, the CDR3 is TGTGCCAGCAGCCCCTTCATGGGGAGCACAGATACGCAGTATTTT. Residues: CASSPFMGSTDTQYF.

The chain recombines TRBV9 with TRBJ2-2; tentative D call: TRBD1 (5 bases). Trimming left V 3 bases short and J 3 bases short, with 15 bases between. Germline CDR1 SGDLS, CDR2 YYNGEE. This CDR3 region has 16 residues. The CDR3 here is CASSAPRQGDTGELFF. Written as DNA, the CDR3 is TGTGCCAGCAGCGCCCCCCGTCAGGGCGACACCGGGGAGCTGTTTTTT.

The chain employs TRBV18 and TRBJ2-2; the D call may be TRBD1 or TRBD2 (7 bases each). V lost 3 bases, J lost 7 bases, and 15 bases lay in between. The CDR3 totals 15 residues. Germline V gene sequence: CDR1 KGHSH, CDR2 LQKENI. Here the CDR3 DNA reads TGTGCCAGCTCACCCAGCGGGACAGAGAGCGGGGAGCTGTTTTTT. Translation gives CASSPSGTESGELFF.

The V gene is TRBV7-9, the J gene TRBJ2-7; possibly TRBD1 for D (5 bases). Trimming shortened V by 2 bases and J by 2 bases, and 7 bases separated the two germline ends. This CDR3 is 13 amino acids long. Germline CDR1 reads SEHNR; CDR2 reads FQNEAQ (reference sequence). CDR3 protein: CASSLQDTYEQYF. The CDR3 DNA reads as TGTGCCAGCAGCTTACAGGACACCTACGAGCAGTACTTC.

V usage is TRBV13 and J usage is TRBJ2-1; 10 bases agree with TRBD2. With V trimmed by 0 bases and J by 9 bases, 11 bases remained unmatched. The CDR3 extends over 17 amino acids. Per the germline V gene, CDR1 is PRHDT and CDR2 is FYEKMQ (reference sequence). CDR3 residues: CASSLGASGRALSEQFF. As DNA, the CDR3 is TGTGCCAGCAGCTTAGGAGCCAGCGGGAGGGCCCTCTCTGAGCAGTTCTTC.

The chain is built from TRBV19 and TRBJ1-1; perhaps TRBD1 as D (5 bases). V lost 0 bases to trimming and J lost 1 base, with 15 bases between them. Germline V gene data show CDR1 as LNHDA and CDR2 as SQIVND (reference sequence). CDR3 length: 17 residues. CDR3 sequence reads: CASSIDGVWGTNTEAFF. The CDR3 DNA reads TGTGCCAGTAGTATAGATGGGGTCTGGGGCACGAACACTGAAGCTTTCTTT.

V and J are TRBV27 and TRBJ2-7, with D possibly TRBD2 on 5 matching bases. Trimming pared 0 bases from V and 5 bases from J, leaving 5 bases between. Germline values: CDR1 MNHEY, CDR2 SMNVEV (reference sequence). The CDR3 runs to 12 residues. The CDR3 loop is CASSLSEDEQYF. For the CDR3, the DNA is TGTGCCAGCAGTTTATCGGAGGACGAGCAGTACTTC.

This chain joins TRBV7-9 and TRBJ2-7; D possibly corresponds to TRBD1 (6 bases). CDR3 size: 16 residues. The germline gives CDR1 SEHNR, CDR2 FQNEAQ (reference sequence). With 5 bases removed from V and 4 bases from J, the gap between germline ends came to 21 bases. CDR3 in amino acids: CASSTDRSTGRYEQYF. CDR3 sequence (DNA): TGTGCCAGCAGCACCGATAGGTCAACAGGGAGATACGAGCAGTACTTC.

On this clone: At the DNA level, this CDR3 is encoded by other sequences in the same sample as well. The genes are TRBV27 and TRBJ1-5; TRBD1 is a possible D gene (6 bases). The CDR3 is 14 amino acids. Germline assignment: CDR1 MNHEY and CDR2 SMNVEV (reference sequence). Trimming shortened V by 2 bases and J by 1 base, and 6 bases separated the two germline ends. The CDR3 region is CASSLTGSNQPQHF. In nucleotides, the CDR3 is TGTGCCAGCAGTTTAACAGGGAGCAATCAGCCCCAGCATTTT.

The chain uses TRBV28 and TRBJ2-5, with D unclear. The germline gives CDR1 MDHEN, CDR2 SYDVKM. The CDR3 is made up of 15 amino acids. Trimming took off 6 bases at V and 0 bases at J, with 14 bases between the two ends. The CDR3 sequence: CASSTIIRNQETQYF. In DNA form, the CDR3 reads TGTGCCAGCAGCACAATAATTAGGAACCAAGAGACCCAGTACTTC.

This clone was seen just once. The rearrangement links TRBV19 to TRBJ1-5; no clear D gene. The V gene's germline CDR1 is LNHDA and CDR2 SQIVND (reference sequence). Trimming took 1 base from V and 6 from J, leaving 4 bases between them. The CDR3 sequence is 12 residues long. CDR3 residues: CASSIGGQPQHF. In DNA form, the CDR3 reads TGTGCCAGTAGTATAGGAGGTCAGCCCCAGCATTTT.

The CDR3 region has the DNA TGTGCCAGCAGCGAGTACGGAATCTCTGGAAACACCATATATTTT. This gives the protein CASSEYGISGNTIYF. V and J are TRBV5-5 and TRBJ1-3; D is uncertain. Trimming stripped 4 bases from V and 0 bases from J, with 11 bases between. Germline loops: CDR1 SGHKS, CDR2 YYEKEE (reference sequence). CDR3 length equals 15 residues. The full variable domain, with the rest looked up from reference TRBV5-5 and TRBJ1-3, is DAGVTQSPTHLIKTRGQQVTLRCSPISGHKSVSWYQQVLGQGPQFIFQYYEKEERGRGNFPDRFSARQFPNYSSELNVNALLLGDSALYLCASSEYGISGNTIYFGEGSWLTVV.

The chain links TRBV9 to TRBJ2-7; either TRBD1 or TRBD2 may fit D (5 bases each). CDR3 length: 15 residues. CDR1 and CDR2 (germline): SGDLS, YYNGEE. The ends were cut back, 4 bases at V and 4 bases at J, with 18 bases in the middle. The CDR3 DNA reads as TGTGCCAGCAGCCCCCGAGGGGACGGAACTTACGAGCAGTACTTC. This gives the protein CASSPRGDGTYEQYF. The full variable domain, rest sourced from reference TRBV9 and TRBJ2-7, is DSGVTQTPKHLITATGQRVTLRCSPRSGDLSVYWYQQSLDQGLQFLIQYYNGEERAKGNILERFSAQQFPDLHSELNLSSLELGDSALYFCASSPRGDGTYEQYFGPGTRLTVT.

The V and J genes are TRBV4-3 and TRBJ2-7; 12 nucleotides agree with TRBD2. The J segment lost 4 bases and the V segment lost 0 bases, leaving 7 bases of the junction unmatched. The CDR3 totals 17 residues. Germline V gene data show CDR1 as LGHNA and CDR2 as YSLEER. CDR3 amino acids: CASSQEWLTSGGYEQYF. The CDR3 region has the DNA TGCGCCAGCAGCCAAGAATGGCTAACTAGCGGGGGGTACGAGCAGTACTTC.

This CDR3 is CASSLNRGGYEQYF. As DNA, the CDR3 is TGTGCCAGCAGTTTAAACAGGGGGGGTTACGAGCAGTACTTC. The J gene is TRBJ2-7, the V gene TRBV27, with D perhaps matching TRBD1 (8 bases). CDR1 is MNHEY, CDR2 SMNVEV, per germline (reference sequence). The ends were cut back, 2 bases at V and 4 bases at J, with 12 bases in the middle. The CDR3 covers 14 residues.

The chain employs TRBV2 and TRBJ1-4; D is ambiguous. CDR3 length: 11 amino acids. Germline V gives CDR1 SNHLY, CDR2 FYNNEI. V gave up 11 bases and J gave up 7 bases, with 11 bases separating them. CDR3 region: CAERSGEKLFF. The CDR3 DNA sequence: TGTGCCGAGCGGTCGGGTGAAAAACTGTTTTTT.